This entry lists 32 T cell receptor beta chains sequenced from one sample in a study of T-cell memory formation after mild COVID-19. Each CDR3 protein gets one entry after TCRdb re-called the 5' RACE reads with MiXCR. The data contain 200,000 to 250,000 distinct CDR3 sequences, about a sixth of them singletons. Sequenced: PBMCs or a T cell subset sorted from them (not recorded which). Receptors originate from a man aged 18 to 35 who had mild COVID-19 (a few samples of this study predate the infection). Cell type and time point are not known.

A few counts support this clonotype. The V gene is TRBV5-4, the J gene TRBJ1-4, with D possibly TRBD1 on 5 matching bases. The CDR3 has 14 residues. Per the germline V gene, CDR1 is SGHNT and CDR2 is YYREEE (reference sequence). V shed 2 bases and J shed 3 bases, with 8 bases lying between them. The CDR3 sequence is CASSLAGPNEKLFF. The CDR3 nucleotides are TGTGCCAGCAGCTTAGCAGGGCCTAATGAAAAACTGTTTTTT. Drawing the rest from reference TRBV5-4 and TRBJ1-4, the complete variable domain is ETGVTQSPTHLIKTRGQQVTLRCSSQSGHNTVSWYQQALGQGPQFIFQYYREEENGRGNFPPRFSGLQFPNYSSELNVNALELDDSALYLCASSLAGPNEKLFFGSGTQLSVL.

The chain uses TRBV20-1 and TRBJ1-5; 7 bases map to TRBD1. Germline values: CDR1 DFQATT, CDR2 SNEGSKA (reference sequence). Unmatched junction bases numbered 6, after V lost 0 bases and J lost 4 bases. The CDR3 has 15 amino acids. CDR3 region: CSAREQQGRNQPQHF. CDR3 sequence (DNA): TGCAGTGCTAGAGAACAACAGGGGAGAAATCAGCCCCAGCATTTT.

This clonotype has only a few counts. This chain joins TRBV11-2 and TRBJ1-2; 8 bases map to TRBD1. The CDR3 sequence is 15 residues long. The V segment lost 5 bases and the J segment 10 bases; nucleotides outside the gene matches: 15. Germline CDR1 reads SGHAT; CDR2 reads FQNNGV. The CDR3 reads CASSRLGQGAGDYTF. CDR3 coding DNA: TGTGCCAGCAGCCGCCTGGGGCAGGGGGCAGGGGACTACACCTTC. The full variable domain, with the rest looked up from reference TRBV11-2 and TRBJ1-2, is EAGVAQSPRYKIIEKRQSVAFWCNPISGHATLYWYQQILGQGPKLLIQFQNNGVVDDSQLPKDRFSAERLKGVDSTLKIQPAKLEDSAVYLCASSRLGQGAGDYTFGSGTRLTVV.

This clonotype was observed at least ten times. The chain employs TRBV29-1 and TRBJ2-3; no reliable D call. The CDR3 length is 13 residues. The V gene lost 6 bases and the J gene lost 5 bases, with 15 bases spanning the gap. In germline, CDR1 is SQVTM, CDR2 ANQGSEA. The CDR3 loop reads CSVFAPSRDTQYF. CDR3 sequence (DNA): TGCAGCGTCTTCGCCCCTAGTAGAGATACGCAGTATTTT.

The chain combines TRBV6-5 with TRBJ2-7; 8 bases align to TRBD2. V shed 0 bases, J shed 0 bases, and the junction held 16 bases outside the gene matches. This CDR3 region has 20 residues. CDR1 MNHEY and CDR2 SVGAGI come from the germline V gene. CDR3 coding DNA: TGTGCCAGCAGTTACTCGATTCCAGCGGGGGTTTTCGACAGCTCCTACGAGCAGTACTTC. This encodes CASSYSIPAGVFDSSYEQYF.

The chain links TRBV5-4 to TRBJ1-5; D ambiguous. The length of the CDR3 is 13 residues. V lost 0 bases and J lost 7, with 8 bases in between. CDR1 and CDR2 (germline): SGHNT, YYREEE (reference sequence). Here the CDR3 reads CASSLAGMQPQHF. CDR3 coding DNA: TGTGCCAGCAGCTTGGCGGGGATGCAGCCCCAGCATTTT.

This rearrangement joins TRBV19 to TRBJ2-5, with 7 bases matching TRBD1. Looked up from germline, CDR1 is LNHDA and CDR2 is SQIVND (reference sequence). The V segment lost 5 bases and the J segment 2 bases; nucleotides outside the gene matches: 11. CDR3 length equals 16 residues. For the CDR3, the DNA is TGTGCCAGTAGTCAGATCCCGGGACAGAGGCAAGAGACCCAGTACTTC. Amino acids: CASSQIPGQRQETQYF.

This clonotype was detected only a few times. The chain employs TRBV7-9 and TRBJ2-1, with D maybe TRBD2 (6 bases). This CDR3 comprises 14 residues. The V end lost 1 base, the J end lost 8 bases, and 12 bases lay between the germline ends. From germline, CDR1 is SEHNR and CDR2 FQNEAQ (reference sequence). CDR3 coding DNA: TGTGCCAGCAGCTTAGACCCGGCGGGGCATGAGCAGTTCTTC. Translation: CASSLDPAGHEQFF.

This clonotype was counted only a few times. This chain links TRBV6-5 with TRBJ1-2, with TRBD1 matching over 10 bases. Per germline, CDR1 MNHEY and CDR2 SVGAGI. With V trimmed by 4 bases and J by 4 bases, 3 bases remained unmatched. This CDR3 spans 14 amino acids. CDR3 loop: CASSWTGGSYGYTF. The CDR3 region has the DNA TGTGCCAGCAGTTGGACAGGGGGTAGCTATGGCTACACCTTC.

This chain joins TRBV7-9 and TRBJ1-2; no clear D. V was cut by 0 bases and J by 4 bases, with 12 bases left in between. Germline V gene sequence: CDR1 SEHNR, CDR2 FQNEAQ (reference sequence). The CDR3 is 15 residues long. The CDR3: CASSLAMAGSYGYTF. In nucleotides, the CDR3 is TGTGCCAGCAGCTTAGCGATGGCAGGCTCCTATGGCTACACCTTC.

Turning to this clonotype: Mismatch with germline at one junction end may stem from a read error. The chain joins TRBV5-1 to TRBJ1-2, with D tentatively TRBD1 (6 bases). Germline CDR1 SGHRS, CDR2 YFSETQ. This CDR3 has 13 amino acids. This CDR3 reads CASRKGQSYGYTF. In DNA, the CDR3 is TGCGCCAGCAGAAAAGGACAGAGTTATGGGTACACCTTC.

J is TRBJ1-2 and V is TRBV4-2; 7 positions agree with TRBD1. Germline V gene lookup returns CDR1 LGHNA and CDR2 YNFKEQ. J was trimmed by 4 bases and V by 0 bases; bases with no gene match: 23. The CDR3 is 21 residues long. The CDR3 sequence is CASSQDALRGSYLNRGYGYTF. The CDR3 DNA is TGTGCCAGCAGCCAAGATGCTCTAAGGGGATCCTACCTTAACAGGGGCTATGGCTACACCTTC.

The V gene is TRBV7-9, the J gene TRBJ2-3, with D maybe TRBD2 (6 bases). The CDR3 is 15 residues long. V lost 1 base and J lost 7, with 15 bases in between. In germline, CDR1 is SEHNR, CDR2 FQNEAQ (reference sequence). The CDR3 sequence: CASSLVTTGGYTQYF. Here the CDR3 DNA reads TGTGCCAGCAGCTTAGTGACTACAGGAGGGTATACGCAGTATTTT. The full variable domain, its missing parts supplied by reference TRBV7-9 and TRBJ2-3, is DTGVSQNPRHKITKRGQNVTFRCDPISEHNRLYWYRQTLGQGPEFLTYFQNEAQLEKSRLLSDRFSAERPKGSFSTLEIQRTEQGDSAMYLCASSLVTTGGYTQYFGPGTRLTVL.

CDR3 protein: CSVRPTWFSSTDTQYF. In DNA, the CDR3 is TGCAGCGTCCGGCCTACCTGGTTCTCTAGCACAGATACGCAGTATTTT. The chain links TRBV29-1 to TRBJ2-3; D gene ambiguous. V was clipped by 6 bases and J by 0 bases, with 19 bases between them. Germline V gives CDR1 SQVTM, CDR2 ANQGSEA. The length of the CDR3 is 16 residues.

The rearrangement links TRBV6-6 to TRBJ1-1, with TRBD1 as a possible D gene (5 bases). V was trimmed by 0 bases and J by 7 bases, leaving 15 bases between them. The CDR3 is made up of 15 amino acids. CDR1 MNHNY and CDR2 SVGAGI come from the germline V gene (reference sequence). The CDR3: CASSYSLGVVNEAFF. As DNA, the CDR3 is TGTGCCAGCAGTTACTCGCTAGGGGTGGTGAATGAAGCTTTCTTT.

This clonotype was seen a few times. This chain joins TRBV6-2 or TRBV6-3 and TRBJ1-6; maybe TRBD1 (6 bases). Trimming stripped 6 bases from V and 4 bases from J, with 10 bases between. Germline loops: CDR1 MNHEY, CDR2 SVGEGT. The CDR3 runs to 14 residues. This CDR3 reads CASRLQGYNSPLHF. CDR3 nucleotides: TGTGCCAGCAGACTACAGGGTTATAATTCACCCCTCCACTTT.

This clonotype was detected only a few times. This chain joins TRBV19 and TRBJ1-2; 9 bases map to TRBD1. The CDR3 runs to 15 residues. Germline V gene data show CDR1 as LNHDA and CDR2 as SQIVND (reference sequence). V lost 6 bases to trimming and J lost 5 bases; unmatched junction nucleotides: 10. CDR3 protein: CASSPTRDRVYGYTF. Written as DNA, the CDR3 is TGTGCCAGTAGCCCTACCCGGGACAGGGTTTATGGCTACACCTTC.

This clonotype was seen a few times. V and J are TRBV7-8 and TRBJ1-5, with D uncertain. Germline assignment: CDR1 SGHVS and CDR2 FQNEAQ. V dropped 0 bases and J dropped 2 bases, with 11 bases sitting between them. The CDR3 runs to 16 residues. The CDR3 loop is CASSLAPPVGNQPQHF. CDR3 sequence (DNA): TGTGCCAGCAGCTTAGCCCCGCCTGTGGGCAATCAGCCCCAGCATTTT. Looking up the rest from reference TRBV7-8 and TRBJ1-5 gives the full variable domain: GAGVSQSPRYKVAKRGQDVALRCDPISGHVSLFWYQQALGQGPEFLTYFQNEAQLDKSGLPSDRFFAERPEGSVSTLKIQRTQQEDSAVYLCASSLAPPVGNQPQHFGDGTRLSIL.

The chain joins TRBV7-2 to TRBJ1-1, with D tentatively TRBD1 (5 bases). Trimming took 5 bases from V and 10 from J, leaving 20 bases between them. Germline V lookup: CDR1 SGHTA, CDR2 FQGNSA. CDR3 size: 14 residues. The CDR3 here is CASSPRDSKNRAFF. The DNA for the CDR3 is TGTGCCAGCAGCCCCCGGGACTCCAAAAATCGAGCTTTCTTT. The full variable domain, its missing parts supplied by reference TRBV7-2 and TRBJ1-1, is GAGVSQSPSNKVTEKGKDVELRCDPISGHTALYWYRQSLGQGLEFLIYFQGNSAPDKSGLPSDRFSAERTGGSVSTLTIQRTQQEDSAVYLCASSPRDSKNRAFFGQGTRLTVV.

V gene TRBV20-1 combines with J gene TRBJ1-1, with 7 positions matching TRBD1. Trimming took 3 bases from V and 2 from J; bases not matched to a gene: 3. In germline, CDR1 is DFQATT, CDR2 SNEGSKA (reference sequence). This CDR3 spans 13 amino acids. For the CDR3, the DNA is TGCAGTGCTAGGTTAGGGGGCAACACTGAAGCTTTCTTT. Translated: CSARLGGNTEAFF.

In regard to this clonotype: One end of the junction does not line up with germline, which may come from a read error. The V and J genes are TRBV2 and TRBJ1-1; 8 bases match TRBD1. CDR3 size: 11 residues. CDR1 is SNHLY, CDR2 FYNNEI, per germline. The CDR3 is CASSPADRAYF. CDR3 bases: TGTGCCAGCAGCCCCGCGGACAGGGCCTACTTT.

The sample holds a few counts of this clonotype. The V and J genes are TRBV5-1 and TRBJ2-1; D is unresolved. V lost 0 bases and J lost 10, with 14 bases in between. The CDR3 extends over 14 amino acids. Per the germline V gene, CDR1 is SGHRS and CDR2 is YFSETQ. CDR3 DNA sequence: TGCGCCAGCAGCTTGGAGGGCAGCTCTAGGGAGCAGTTCTTC. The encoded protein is CASSLEGSSREQFF.

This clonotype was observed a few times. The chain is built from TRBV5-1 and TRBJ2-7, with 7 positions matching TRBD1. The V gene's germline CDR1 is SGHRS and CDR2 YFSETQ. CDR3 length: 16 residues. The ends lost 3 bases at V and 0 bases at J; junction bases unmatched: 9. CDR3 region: CASSWTGALRSYEQYF. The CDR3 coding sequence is TGCGCCAGCAGCTGGACAGGAGCACTACGCTCCTACGAGCAGTACTTC.

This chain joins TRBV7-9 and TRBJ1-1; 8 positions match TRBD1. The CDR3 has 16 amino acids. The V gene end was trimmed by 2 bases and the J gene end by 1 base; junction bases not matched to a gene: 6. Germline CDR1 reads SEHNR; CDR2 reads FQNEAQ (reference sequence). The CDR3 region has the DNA TGTGCCAGCAGCTTATGGGGCAGGGGGCCGAACACTGAAGCTTTCTTT. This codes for CASSLWGRGPNTEAFF.

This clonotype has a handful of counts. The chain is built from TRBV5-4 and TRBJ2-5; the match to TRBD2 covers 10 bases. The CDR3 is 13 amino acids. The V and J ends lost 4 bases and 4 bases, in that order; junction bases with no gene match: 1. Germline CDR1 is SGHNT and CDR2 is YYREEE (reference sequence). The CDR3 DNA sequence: TGTGCCAGCAGCACTAGCGGGGCAGAGACCCAGTACTTC. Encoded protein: CASSTSGAETQYF.

CDR3 residues: CASSLEIPSGHGYTF. The CDR3 nucleotides read TGTGCCAGCAGCTTAGAAATCCCTTCAGGGCATGGCTACACCTTC. The chain uses TRBV7-9 and TRBJ1-2; D is perhaps TRBD1 (5 bases). V gave up 1 base and J gave up 6 bases, with 15 bases separating them. There are 15 residues in the CDR3. Germline CDR1 and CDR2: SEHNR and FQNEAQ (reference sequence).

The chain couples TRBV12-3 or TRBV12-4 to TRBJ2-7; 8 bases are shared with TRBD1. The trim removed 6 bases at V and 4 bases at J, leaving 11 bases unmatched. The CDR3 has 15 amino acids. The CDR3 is CASSFSTGDLYEQYF. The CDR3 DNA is TGTGCCAGCAGCTTCTCGACAGGGGACCTTTACGAGCAGTACTTC.

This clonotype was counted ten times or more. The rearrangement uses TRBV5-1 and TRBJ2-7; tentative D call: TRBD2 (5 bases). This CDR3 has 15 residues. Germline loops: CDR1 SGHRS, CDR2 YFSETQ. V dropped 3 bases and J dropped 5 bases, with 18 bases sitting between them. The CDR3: CASSYFRGRRDEQYF. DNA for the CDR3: TGCGCCAGCAGCTACTTTCGTGGCAGGCGGGACGAGCAGTACTTC.

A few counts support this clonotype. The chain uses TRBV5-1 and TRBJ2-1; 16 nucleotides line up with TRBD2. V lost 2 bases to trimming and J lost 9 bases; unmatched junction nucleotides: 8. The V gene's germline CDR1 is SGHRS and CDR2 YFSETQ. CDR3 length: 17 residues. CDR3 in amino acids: CASSFPGLAGGRGEQFF. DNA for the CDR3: TGCGCCAGCAGCTTTCCGGGACTAGCGGGGGGGCGAGGTGAGCAGTTCTTC. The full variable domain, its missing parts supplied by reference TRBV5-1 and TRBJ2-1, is KAGVTQTPRYLIKTRGQQVTLSCSPISGHRSVSWYQQTPGQGLQFLFEYFSETQRNKGNFPGRFSGRQFSNSRSEMNVSTLELGDSALYLCASSFPGLAGGRGEQFFGPGTRLTVL.

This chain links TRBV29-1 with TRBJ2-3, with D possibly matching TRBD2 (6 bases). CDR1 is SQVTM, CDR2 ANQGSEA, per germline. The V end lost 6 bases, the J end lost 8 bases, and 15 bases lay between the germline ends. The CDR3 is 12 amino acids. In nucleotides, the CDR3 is TGCAGCGTAAAAACGACCGGGAGTACGCAGTATTTT. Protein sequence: CSVKTTGSTQYF.

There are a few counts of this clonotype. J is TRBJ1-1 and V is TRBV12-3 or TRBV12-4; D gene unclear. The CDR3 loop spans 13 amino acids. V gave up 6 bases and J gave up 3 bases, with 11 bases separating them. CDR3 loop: CASRVAADTEAFF. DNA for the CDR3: TGTGCCAGCAGGGTCGCAGCGGACACTGAAGCTTTCTTT.

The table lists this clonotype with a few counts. CDR3 sequence reads: CASSTIGQPQETQYF. CDR3 nucleotide sequence: TGTGCCAGCAGCACTATTGGACAGCCCCAAGAGACCCAGTACTTC. This rearrangement joins TRBV7-9 to TRBJ2-5; tentative D call: TRBD1 (6 bases). CDR1 and CDR2 from the germline V gene are SEHNR and FQNEAQ (reference sequence). The V end was cut by 5 bases, the J end by 1 base, with 14 bases between. This CDR3 comprises 15 residues.